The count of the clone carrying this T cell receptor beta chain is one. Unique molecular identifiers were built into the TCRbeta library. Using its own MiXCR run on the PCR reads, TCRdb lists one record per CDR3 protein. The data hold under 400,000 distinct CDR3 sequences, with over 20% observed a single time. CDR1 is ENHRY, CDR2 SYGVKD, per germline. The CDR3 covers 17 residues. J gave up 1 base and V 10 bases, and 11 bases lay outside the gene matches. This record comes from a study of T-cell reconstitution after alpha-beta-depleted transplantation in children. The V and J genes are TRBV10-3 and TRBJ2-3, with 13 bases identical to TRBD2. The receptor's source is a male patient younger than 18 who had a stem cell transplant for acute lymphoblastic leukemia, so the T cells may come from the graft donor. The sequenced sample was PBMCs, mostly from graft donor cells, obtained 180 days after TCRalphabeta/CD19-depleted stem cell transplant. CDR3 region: CATKLAGGPIGTDTQYF. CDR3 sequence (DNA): TGTGCCACCAAACTAGCGGGAGGGCCAATCGGCACAGATACGCAGTATTTT.